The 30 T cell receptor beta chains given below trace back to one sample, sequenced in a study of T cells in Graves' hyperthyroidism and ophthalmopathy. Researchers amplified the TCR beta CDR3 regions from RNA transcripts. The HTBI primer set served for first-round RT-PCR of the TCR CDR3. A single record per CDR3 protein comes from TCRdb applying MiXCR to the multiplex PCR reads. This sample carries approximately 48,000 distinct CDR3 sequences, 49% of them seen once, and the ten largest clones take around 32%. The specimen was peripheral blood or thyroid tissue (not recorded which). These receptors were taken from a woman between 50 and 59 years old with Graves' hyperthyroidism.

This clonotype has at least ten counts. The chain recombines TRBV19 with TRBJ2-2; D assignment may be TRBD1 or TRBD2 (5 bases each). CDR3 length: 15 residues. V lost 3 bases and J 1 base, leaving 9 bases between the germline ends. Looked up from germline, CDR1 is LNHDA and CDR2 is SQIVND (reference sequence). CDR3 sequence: CASSMRGKNTGELFF. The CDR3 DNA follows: TGTGCCAGTAGTATGAGGGGCAAGAACACCGGGGAGCTGTTTTTT.

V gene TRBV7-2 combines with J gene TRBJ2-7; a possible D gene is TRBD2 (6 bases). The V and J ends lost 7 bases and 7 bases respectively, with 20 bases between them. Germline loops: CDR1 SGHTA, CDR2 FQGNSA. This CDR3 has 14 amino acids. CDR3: CASNFGGRTREQYF. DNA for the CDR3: TGTGCCAGCAATTTCGGAGGGAGAACGAGGGAGCAGTACTTC.

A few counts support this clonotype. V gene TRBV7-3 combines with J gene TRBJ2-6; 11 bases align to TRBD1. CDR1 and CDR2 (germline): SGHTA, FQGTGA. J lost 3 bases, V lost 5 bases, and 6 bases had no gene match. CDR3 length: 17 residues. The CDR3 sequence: CASSIGQGALGANVLTF. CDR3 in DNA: TGTGCCAGCAGCATCGGACAGGGGGCGCTTGGGGCCAACGTCCTGACTTTC.

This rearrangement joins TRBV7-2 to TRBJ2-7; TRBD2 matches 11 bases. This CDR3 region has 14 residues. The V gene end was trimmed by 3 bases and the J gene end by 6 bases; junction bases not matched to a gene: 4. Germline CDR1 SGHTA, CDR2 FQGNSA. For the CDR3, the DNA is TGTGCCAGCAGCTTCCTACTAGCGGGAGTCGAGCAGTACTTC. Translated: CASSFLLAGVEQYF.

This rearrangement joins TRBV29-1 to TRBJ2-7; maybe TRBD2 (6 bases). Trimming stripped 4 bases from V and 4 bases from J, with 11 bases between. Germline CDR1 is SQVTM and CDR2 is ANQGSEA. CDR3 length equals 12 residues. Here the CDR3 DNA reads TGCAGCGTTGTCGGGGGAAGATACGAGCAGTACTTC. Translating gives CSVVGGRYEQYF.

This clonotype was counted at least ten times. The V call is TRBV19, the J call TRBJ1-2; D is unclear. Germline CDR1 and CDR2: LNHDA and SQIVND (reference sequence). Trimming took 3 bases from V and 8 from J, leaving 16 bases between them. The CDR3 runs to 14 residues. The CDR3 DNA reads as TGTGCCAGTAGTATCACGGAGGGCTTAAGAGGCTACACCTTC. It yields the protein CASSITEGLRGYTF.

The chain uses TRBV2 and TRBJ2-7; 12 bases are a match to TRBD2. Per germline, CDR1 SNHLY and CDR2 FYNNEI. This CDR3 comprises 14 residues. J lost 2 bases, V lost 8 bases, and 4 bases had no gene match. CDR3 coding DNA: TGTGCCAGCCGGGGACTAGCGGGTCCCTACGAGCAGTACTTC. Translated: CASRGLAGPYEQYF.

This chain's CDR3 is CAIRAAGETNEQYF. CDR3 sequence (DNA): TGTGCCATCAGGGCCGCAGGGGAGACCAACGAGCAGTACTTC. The chain links TRBV10-3 to TRBJ2-7; possible D gene TRBD1, 6 bases. The CDR3 has 14 residues. Germline V gives CDR1 ENHRY, CDR2 SYGVKD. V shed 6 bases and J shed 5 bases, with 17 bases lying between them.

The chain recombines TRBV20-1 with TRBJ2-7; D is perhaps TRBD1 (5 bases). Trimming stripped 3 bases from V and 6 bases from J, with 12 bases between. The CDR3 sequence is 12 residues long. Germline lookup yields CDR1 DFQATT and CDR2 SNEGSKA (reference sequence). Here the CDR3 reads CSARQGVGEQYF. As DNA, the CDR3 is TGCAGTGCTAGGCAGGGCGTGGGCGAGCAGTACTTC.

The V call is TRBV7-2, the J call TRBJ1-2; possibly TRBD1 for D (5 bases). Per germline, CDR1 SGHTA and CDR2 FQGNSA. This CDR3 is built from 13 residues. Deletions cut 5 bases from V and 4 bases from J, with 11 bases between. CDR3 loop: CASSPDGGYGYTF. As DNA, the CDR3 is TGTGCCAGCAGCCCGGACGGGGGCTATGGCTACACCTTC.

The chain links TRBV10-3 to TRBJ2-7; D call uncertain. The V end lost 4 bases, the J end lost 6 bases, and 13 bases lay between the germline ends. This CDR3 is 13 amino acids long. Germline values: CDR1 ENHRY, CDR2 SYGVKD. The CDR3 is CAISAEAPIEQYF. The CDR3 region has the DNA TGTGCCATCAGTGCTGAGGCTCCGATCGAGCAGTACTTC.

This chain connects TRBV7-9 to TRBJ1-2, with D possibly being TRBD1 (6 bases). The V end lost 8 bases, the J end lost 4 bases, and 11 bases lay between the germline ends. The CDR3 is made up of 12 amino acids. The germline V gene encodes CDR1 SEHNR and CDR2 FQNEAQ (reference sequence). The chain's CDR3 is CASGRGSYGYTF. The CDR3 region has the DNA TGTGCCAGCGGCAGGGGTTCCTATGGCTACACCTTC.

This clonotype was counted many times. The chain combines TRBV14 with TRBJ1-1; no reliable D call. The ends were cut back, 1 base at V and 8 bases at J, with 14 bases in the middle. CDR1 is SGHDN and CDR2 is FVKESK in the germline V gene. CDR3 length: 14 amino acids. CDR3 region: CASSQGRLLPEAFF. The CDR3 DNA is TGTGCCAGCAGCCAAGGTCGACTCCTTCCAGAAGCTTTCTTT.

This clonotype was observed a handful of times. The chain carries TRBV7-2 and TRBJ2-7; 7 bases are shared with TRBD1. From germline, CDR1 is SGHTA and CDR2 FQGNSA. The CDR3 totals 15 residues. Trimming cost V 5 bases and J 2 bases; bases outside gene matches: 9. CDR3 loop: CASSTRGQGAYEQYF. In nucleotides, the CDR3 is TGTGCCAGCAGCACTAGGGGGCAGGGGGCCTACGAGCAGTACTTC.

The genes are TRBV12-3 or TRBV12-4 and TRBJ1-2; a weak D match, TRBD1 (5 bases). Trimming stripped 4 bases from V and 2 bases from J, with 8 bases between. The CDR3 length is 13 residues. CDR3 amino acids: CASSSEGNYGYTF. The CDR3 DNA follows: TGTGCCAGCAGTTCGGAGGGGAACTATGGCTACACCTTC.

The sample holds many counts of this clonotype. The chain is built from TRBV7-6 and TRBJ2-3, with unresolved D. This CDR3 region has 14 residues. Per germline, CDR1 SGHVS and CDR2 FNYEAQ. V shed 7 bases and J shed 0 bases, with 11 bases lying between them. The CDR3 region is CASTLAVSTDTQYF. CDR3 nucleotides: TGTGCCAGCACCCTTGCGGTGAGCACAGATACGCAGTATTTT.

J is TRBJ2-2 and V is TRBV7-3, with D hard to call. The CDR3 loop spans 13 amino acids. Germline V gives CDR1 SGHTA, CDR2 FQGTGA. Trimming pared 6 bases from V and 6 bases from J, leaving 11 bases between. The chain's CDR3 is CASSLGVSGELFF. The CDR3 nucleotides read TGTGCCAGCAGTTTGGGCGTTTCCGGGGAGCTGTTTTTT.

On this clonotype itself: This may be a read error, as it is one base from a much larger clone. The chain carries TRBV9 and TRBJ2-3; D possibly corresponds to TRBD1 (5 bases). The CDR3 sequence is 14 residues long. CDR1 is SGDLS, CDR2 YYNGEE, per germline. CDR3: CANSAWAGFDTQYF. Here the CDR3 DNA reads TGTGCCAACAGCGCTTGGGCAGGGTTTGATACGCAGTATTTT.

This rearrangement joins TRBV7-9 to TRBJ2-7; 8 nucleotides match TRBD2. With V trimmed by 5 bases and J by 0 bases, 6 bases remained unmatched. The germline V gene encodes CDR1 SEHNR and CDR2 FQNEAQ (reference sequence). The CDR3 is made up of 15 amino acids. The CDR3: CASSRSSGHSYEQYF. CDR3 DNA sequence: TGTGCCAGCAGCCGATCTAGCGGGCACTCCTACGAGCAGTACTTC.

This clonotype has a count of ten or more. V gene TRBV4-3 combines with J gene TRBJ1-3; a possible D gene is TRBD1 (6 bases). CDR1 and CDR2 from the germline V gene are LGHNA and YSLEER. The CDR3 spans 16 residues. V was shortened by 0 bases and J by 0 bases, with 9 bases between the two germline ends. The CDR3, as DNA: TGCGCCAGCAGCCAAGACAGGGGTAACTCTGGAAACACCATATATTTT. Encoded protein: CASSQDRGNSGNTIYF.

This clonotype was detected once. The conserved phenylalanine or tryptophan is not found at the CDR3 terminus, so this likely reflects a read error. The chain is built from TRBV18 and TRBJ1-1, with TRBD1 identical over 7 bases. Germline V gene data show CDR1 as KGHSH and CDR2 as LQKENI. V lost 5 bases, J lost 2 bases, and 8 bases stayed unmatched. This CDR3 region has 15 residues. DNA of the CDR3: TGTGCCAGCTCAGTACAGGGGTTGGAAAACACTGAAGCTTTCCTT. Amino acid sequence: CASSVQGLENTEAFL.

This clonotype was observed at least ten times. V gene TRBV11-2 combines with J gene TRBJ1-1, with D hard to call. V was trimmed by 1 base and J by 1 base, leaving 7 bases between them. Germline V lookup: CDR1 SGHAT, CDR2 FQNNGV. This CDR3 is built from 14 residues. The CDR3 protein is CASSLGQKNTEAFF. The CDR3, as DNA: TGTGCCAGCAGCTTAGGGCAGAAGAACACTGAAGCTTTCTTT.

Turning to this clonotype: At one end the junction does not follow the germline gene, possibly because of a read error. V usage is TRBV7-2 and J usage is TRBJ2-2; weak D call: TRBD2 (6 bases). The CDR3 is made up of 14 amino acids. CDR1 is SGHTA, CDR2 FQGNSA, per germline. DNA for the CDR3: TGTGCCAGCAGCCGTATGGCGGGACCCGGGGAGCTGTACTTC. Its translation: CASSRMAGPGELYF.

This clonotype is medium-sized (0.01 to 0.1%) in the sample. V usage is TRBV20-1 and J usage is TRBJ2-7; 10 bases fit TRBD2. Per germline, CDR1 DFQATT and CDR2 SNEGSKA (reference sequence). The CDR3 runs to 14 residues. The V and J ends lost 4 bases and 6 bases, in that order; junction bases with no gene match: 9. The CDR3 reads CSAKEAGGVVEQYF. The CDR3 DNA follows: TGCAGTGCTAAGGAAGCGGGAGGGGTTGTCGAGCAGTACTTC.

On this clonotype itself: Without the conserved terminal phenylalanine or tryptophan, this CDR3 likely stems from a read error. The CDR3, as DNA: TGTGCCAGCAGCTTACTCGGGGGCAACATCGAGACCCAGTACCTC. Its protein is CASSLLGGNIETQYL. The chain recombines TRBV7-9 with TRBJ2-5; D possibly matches TRBD1 or TRBD2 (6 bases each). V lost 2 bases and J 5 bases, leaving 15 bases between the germline ends. In germline, CDR1 is SEHNR, CDR2 FQNEAQ (reference sequence). This CDR3 contains 15 residues.

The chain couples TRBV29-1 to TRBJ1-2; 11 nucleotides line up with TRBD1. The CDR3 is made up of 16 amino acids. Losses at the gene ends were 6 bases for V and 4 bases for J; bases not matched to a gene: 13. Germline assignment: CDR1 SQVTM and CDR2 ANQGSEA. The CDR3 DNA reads TGCAGCGTCAACAAACCCGGGACAGGGGGAAGCTATGGCTACACCTTC. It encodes CSVNKPGTGGSYGYTF.

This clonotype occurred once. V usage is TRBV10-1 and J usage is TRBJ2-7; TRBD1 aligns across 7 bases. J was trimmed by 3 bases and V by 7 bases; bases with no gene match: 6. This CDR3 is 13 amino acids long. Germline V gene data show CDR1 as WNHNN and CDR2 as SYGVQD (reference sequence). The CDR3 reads CASTRDSGYEQYF. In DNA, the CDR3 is TGCGCCAGCACCCGGGACAGTGGCTACGAGCAGTACTTC.

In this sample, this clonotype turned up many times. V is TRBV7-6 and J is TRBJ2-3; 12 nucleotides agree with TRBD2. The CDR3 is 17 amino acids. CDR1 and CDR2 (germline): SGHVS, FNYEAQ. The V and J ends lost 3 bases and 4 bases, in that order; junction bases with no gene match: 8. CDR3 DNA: TGTGCCAGCAGCTTGAGACTAGCGGGAGTTCGCGCAGATACGCAGTATTTT. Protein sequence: CASSLRLAGVRADTQYF.

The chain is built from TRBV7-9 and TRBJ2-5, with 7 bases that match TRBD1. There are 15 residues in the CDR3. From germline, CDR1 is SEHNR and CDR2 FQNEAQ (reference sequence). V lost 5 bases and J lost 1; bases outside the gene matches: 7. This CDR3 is CASSPGQPIQETQYF. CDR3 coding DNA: TGTGCCAGCAGCCCGGGACAGCCTATCCAAGAGACCCAGTACTTC.

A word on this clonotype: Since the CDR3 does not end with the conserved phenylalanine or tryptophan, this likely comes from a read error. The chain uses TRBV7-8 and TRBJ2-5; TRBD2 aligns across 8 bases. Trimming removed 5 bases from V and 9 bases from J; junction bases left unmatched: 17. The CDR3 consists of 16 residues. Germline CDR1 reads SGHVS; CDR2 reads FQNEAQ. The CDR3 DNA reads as TGTGCCAGCAGCCTTCGCGGGGGGACCCGAGGGGAGGCCCAGTACCTC. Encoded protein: CASSLRGGTRGEAQYL.